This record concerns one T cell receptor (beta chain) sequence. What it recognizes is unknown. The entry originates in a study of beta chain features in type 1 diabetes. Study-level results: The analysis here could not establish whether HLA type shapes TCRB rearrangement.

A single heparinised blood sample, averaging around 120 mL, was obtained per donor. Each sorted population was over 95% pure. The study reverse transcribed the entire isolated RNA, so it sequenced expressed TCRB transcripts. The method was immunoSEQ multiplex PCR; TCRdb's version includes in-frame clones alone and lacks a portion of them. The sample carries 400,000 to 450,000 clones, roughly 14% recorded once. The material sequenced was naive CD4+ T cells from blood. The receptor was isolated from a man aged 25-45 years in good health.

The chain's CDR3 is CASSFAQGKAFF. Here the CDR3 DNA reads TGTGCCAGCAGCTTCGCCCAGGGGAAAGCTTTCTTT. The chain combines TRBV7-2 with TRBJ1-1, with D possibly TRBD1 on 6 matching bases. The CDR3 length is 12 residues. Germline V lookup: CDR1 SGHTA, CDR2 FQGNSA. Between the trimmed V and J ends, which lost 3 bases and 9 bases, there was a span of 11 bases.